The rows below give T cell receptor beta chains drawn from one sample of a study of blood T cell repertoires in COVID-19. Sequencing was performed with immunoSEQ multiplex PCR; in TCRdb, only in-frame clones are kept and a portion is missing. In the table there are about 95,000 clones, under 90% of which are singletons. The sample comprised peripheral blood. These receptors came from a human donor in a cohort sampled during active COVID-19. The CDR3 runs from the conserved cysteine through the conserved F or W. D genes are given only for firm matches. Rows may omit the clone size; those that give it use once, few, many or a size class.

clone_size,cdr3_length,d_call,j_call,v_call,cdr3_aa,cdr3_nt
.,16,TRBD1,TRBJ1-1,TRBV18,CASSPPARQGRTEAFF,TGTGCCAGCTCACCACCCGCCAGACAGGGACGGACTGAAGCTTTCTTT
.,16,TRBD1,TRBJ2-3,TRBV3-1/TRBV3-2,CASSVGTGGRTDTQYF,TGTGCCAGCAGCGTCGGGACAGGGGGCCGGACAGATACGCAGTATTTT
.,16,TRBD1,TRBJ1-2,TRBV9,CASSPGGQGLNYGYTF,TGTGCCAGCAGCCCGGGGGGACAGGGCCTGAACTATGGCTACACCTTC
.,12,.,TRBJ1-2,TRBV6-1,CASSESPYGYTF,TGTGCCAGCAGTGAGAGCCCCTATGGCTACACCTTC
once,16,TRBD1,TRBJ2-7,TRBV24-1,CATKPKIRDRPYEQYF,TGTGCCACCAAACCCAAAATCCGGGACAGGCCCTACGAGCAGTACTTC
.,13,TRBD2,TRBJ2-1,TRBV3-1/TRBV3-2,CASSQDRGTIQFF,TGTGCCAGCAGCCAAGATCGAGGGACTATACAGTTCTTC
.,15,TRBD1,TRBJ2-7,TRBV13,CASSPKSRDRGKQYF,TGTGCCAGCAGCCCCAAGTCCCGGGACAGGGGCAAGCAGTACTTC
.,15,.,TRBJ2-4,TRBV29-1,CSVGNGRDSQNIQYF,TGCAGCGTTGGAAACGGCCGGGACTCTCAAAACATTCAGTACTTC
once,14,.,TRBJ1-4,TRBV11-2,CASSAATDNEKLFF,TGTGCCAGCAGCGCGGCGACTGATAATGAAAAACTGTTTTTT
medium-sized,16,.,TRBJ2-1,TRBV9,CASRATGSTSYNEQFF,TGTGCCAGCAGGGCCACAGGGTCGACCTCCTACAATGAGCAGTTCTTC
.,17,TRBD1,TRBJ2-3,TRBV15,CATSRDGGTGLSDTQYF,TGTGCCACCAGCAGAGACGGCGGGACAGGGCTTTCCGATACGCAGTATTTT
few,13,.,TRBJ2-1,TRBV29-1,CSVDEGEGDEQFF,TGCAGCGTTGATGAGGGGGAAGGGGATGAGCAGTTCTTC
.,14,TRBD1,TRBJ2-7,TRBV11-3,CASSLGTGGNEQYF,TGTGCCAGCAGCTTAGGGACAGGGGGCAACGAGCAGTACTTC
.,13,TRBD1,TRBJ2-1,TRBV12-3/TRBV12-4,CASTPGQGQRQFF,TGTGCCAGCACCCCAGGACAGGGCCAAAGGCAGTTCTTC
.,16,TRBD2,TRBJ2-5,TRBV5-1,CASSLGALAGVETQYF,TGCGCCAGCAGCCTCGGGGCGTTAGCGGGGGTGGAGACCCAGTACTTC
once,15,.,TRBJ1-5,TRBV6-5,CASSLDPGHNQPQHF,TGTGCCAGCAGCCTAGACCCAGGGCACAATCAGCCCCAGCATTTT
.,18,TRBD1,TRBJ2-3,TRBV5-5,CASSLDPRTGGSTDTQYF,TGTGCCAGCAGCTTGGACCCTCGGACAGGGGGTAGCACAGATACGCAGTATTTT
.,13,.,TRBJ2-2,TRBV18,CASSQMNTGELFF,TGTGCCAGCTCTCAAATGAACACCGGGGAGCTGTTTTTT
once,18,.,TRBJ2-5,TRBV5-6,CASSLGRGGGGFQETQYF,TGTGCCAGCAGCTTAGGGCGCGGCGGAGGGGGCTTTCAAGAGACCCAGTACTTC
.,12,.,TRBJ2-7,TRBV14,CASSQFRDEQYF,TGTGCCAGCAGCCAATTCCGGGATGAGCAGTACTTC
.,13,.,TRBJ2-5,TRBV7-7,CASSFGVQETQYF,TGTGCTAGCAGCTTCGGGGTCCAAGAGACCCAGTACTTC
.,15,TRBD2,TRBJ2-5,TRBV24-1,CATSGSSGRSETQYF,TGTGCCACCAGTGGGAGTAGCGGGAGGTCTGAGACCCAGTACTTC
once,13,.,TRBJ1-1,TRBV7-6,CASSSDINTEAFF,TGTGCCAGCAGTTCTGACATCAACACTGAAGCTTTCTTT
.,14,.,TRBJ1-4,TRBV7-2,CASSPLAGYEKLFF,TGTGCCAGCAGCCCTCTTGCGGGGTATGAAAAACTGTTTTTT
.,15,TRBD2,TRBJ2-1,TRBV4-3,CASSLTWGGNNEQFF,TGCGCCAGCAGCCTCACCTGGGGAGGGAACAATGAGCAGTTCTTC